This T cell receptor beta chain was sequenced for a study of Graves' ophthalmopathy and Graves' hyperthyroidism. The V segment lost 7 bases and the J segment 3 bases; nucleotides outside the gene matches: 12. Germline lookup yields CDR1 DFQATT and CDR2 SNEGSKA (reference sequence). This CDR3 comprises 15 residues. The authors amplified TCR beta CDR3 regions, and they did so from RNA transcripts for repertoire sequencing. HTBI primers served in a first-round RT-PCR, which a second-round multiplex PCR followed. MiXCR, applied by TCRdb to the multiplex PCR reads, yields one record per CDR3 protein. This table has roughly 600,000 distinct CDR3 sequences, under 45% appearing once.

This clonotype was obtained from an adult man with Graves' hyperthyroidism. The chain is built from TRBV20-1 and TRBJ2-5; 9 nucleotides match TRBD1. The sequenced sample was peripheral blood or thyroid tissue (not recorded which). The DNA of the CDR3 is TGCAGTGTTGACATCACGGGGACAGGGAAAGAGACCCAGTACTTC. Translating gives CSVDITGTGKETQYF.